The subject of this entry is one TCR beta chain. The cohort comprised adults aged 18 to 89 years residing in some 24 US areas. Assignment of participants to cohorts was predicated upon participant-reported clinical history. Clones were sequenced by immunoSEQ multiplex PCR, and TCRdb holds only the in-frame ones, with some missing. Found here are over 200,000 clones, roughly 85% of them singletons; the top ten hold 1.5% to 2%. Germline CDR1 and CDR2: SGHNT and YYREEE (reference sequence). The CDR3 is 14 residues long. The V gene end was trimmed by 5 bases and the J gene end by 2 bases; junction bases not matched to a gene: 6. This record comes from a study of blood T cell repertoires in COVID-19. About the research overall: Samples taken during acute and convalescent COVID-19 were collected in the United States, Italy and Spain. T cells, B-cell-depleted T cells, or PBMCs provided the cDNA or gDNA that served as material.

What was sequenced was PBMCs or T cells enriched from blood (not recorded which). This chain joins TRBV5-4 and TRBJ1-2, with 7 bases identical to TRBD1. The receptor was derived from a woman aged 50 to 60 who had recovered from COVID-19. In nucleotides, the CDR3 is TGTGCCAGCAGGTCCACACAGGGGAACTATGGCTACACCTTC. Its translation: CASRSTQGNYGYTF.